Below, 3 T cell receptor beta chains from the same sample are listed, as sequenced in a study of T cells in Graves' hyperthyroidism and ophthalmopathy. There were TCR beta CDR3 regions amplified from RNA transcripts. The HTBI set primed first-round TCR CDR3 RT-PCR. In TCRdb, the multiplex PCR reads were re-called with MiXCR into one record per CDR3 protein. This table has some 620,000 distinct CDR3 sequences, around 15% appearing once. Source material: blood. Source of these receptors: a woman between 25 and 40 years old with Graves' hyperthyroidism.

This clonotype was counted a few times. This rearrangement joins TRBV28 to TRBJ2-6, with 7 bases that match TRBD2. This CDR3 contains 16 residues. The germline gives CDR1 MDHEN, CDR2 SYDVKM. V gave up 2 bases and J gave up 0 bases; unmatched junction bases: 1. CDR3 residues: CASSLLADSGANVLTF. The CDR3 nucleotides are TGTGCCAGCAGTTTACTAGCGGACTCTGGGGCCAACGTCCTGACTTTC.

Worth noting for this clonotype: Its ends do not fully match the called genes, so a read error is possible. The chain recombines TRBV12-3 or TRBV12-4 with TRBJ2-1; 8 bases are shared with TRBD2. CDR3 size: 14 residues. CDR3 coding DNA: TGTACCAGCACCATCGCGGGGGGTATCGATGAGCAGTTCTTC. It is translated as CTSTIAGGIDEQFF.

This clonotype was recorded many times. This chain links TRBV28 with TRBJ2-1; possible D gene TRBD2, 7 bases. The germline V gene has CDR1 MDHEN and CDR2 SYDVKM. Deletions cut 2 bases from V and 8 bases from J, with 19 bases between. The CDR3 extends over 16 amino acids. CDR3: CASSLRVAGGGDEQFF. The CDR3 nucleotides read TGTGCCAGCAGTTTAAGGGTAGCGGGCGGGGGCGATGAGCAGTTCTTC.